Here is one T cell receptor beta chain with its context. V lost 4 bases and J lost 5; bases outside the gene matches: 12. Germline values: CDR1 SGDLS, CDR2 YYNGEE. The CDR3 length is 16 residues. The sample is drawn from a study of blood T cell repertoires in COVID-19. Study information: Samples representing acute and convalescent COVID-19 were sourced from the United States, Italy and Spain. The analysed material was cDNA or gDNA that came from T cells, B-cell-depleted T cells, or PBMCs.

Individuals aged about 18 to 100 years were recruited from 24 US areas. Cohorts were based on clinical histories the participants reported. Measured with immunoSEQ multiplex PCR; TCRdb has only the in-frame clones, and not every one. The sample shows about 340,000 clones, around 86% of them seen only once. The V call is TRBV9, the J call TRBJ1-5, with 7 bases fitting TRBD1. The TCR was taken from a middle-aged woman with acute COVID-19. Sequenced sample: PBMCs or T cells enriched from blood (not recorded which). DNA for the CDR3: TGTGCCAGCAGCACCCAGAAGGGACAGAAATATCAGCCCCAGCATTTT. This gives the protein CASSTQKGQKYQPQHF.